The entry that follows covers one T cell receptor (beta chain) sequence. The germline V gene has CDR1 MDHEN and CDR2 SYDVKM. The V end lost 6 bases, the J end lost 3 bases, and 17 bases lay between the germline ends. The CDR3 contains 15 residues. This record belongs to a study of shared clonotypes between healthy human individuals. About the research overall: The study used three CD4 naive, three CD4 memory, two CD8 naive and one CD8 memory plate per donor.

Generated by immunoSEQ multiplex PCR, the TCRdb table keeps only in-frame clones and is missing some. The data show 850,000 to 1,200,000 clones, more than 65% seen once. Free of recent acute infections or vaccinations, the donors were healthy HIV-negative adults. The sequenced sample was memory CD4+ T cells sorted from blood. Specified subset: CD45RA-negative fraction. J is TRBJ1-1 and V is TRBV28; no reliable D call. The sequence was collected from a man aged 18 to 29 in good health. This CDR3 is CASSESGVMDTEAFF. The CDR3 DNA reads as TGTGCCAGCAGCGAGAGTGGGGTTATGGACACTGAAGCTTTCTTT.